The rows below give T cell receptor beta chains drawn from one sample of a study of T cell repertoires in cytomegalovirus infection. These receptors' antigens are unknown. TCRdb reprocessed the reads via MiXCR and lists one record per CDR3 protein. The sample yields about half a million distinct CDR3 sequences, about 33% seen once. The sample was cultured PBMCs, taken from culture after CMV antigen stimulation. The receptors were gathered from a human donor in good health (CMV status not recorded). Some clones in this sample may be carry-over from other donors' samples. Each CDR3 is given with its conserved first and last residue. A D gene is named only where the DNA matches it firmly. Where a row states a size, it is once, few, many or the class of an expanded clone; other rows omit it.

J,V,D,size,length,CDR3,DNA
TRBJ2-1,TRBV5-6,TRBD1,-,15,CASREDRPPYNEQFF,TGTGCCAGCAGGGAGGACAGGCCACCCTACAATGAGCAGTTCTTC
TRBJ2-3,TRBV6-1,TRBD2,-,16,CASRAAGGRPTDTQYF,TGTGCCAGCAGGGCAGCGGGAGGGCGGCCCACAGATACGCAGTATTTT
TRBJ1-6,TRBV7-8,-,-,15,CASSLGGSTNSPLHF,TGTGCCAGCAGCTTAGGGGGCTCCACGAATTCACCCCTCCACTTT
TRBJ2-3,TRBV11-1,-,-,14,CASSQQGSILTQYF,TGTGCCAGCAGCCAACAGGGTTCGATCCTAACGCAGTATTTT
TRBJ2-7,TRBV11-3,TRBD2,-,17,CASSLEGSGSPPYEQYF,TGTGCCAGCAGCTTAGAGGGTAGCGGGAGTCCCCCCTACGAGCAGTACTTC
TRBJ2-3,TRBV9,TRBD2,-,16,CASSLISGSGTDTQYF,TGTGCCAGCAGCCTTATTAGCGGGAGCGGAACAGATACGCAGTATTTT
TRBJ1-1,TRBV7-2,TRBD1,-,15,CASRLRDRMDTEAFF,TGTGCCAGCAGACTCCGGGACAGGATGGACACTGAAGCTTTCTTT
TRBJ2-1,TRBV6-1,-,few,18,CASKHAFHTSPRYNEQFF,TGTGCCAGCAAGCACGCGTTCCACACGAGCCCCCGATACAATGAGCAGTTCTTC
TRBJ2-3,TRBV7-6,-,few,15,CASRKDYYATDTQYF,TGTGCCAGCAGGAAAGACTATTACGCCACAGATACGCAGTATTTT
TRBJ1-3,TRBV6-5,TRBD1,-,15,CASRPGTAGGNTIYF,TGTGCCAGCAGACCCGGGACAGCCGGTGGAAACACCATATATTTT
TRBJ2-3,TRBV7-3,TRBD1,-,15,CASSSNRGATDTQYF,TGTGCCAGCAGCTCGAACAGGGGGGCCACAGATACGCAGTATTTT
TRBJ2-7,TRBV4-1,-,-,13,CASSHQGSYEQYF,TGCGCCAGCAGCCACCAGGGTTCCTACGAGCAGTACTTC
TRBJ2-3,TRBV11-2,TRBD2,few,16,CASSLRREGRPDTQYF,TGTGCCAGCAGCTTACGGCGGGAGGGACGACCAGATACGCAGTATTTT
TRBJ2-4,TRBV7-8,-,-,14,CASSLSGGVYIQYF,TGTGCCAGCAGCTTATCAGGAGGGGTGTACATTCAGTACTTC
TRBJ1-1,TRBV12-3/TRBV12-4,-,-,14,CASSLDQADTEAFF,TGTGCCAGCAGTTTAGACCAAGCGGACACTGAAGCTTTCTTT
TRBJ1-5,TRBV28,-,once,17,CASSLSTQGYSNQPQHF,TGTGCCAGCAGTTTGTCCACCCAGGGCTATAGCAATCAGCCCCAGCATTTT
TRBJ1-1,TRBV19,TRBD1,-,22,CASSARGWKTGSRKIQYTEAFF,TGTGCCAGTAGTGCCCGTGGGTGGAAGACAGGGTCGAGGAAGATACAGTACACTGAAGCTTTCTTT
TRBJ2-1,TRBV20-1,TRBD2,-,15,CSARPWTSGRNEQFF,TGCAGTGCTAGACCGTGGACTAGCGGGAGGAATGAGCAGTTCTTC
TRBJ2-1,TRBV4-1,TRBD1,once,14,CASSQGQGDNEQFF,TGCGCCAGCAGCCAAGGACAGGGCGACAATGAGCAGTTCTTC
TRBJ2-3,TRBV7-2,TRBD2,many,16,CASSLGLAGDGDTQYF,TGTGCCAGCAGCTTAGGGCTAGCGGGAGATGGAGATACGCAGTATTTT
TRBJ1-1,TRBV4-1,TRBD1,few,16,CASSQEGFGTAIEAFF,TGCGCCAGCAGCCAAGAGGGATTCGGGACAGCGATCGAAGCTTTCTTT
TRBJ2-1,TRBV7-9,-,few,14,CASSLTSPYNEQFF,TGTGCCAGCAGCTTAACTAGTCCCTACAATGAGCAGTTCTTC
TRBJ2-3,TRBV7-2,-,many,18,CASSPFGERHYPTDTQYF,TGTGCCAGCAGCCCATTCGGGGAGCGGCACTACCCCACAGATACGCAGTATTTT
TRBJ1-1,TRBV7-2,-,many,15,CASSSTGLVNTEAFF,TGTGCCAGCAGCTCCACAGGGCTCGTGAACACTGAAGCTTTCTTT
TRBJ2-7,TRBV30,TRBD2,few,15,CAWSRGVRREGEQYF,TGTGCCTGGAGCCGAGGGGTTCGGCGGGAGGGCGAGCAGTACTTC
TRBJ1-6,TRBV12-3/TRBV12-4,-,few,14,CASSFRDTNSPLHF,TGTGCCAGCAGTTTTAGGGACACTAATTCACCCCTCCACTTT
TRBJ1-1,TRBV7-9,-,-,15,CASSSNKDRGTEAFF,TGTGCCAGCAGCTCAAACAAGGATCGAGGCACTGAAGCTTTCTTT
TRBJ2-7,TRBV7-2,TRBD2,-,16,CASSMGLAGGSYEQYF,TGTGCCAGCAGCATGGGACTAGCGGGGGGGAGCTACGAGCAGTACTTC
TRBJ2-2,TRBV5-4,-,-,13,CASIGGNTGELFF,TGTGCCAGTATCGGGGGAAACACCGGGGAGCTGTTTTTT
TRBJ1-2,TRBV20-1,-,-,14,CSARAGEKDYGYTF,TGCAGTGCTAGAGCAGGGGAAAAGGACTATGGCTACACCTTC
TRBJ2-1,TRBV7-2,TRBD2,few,14,CASSSVSGSYEQFF,TGTGCCAGCAGCTCGGTTAGCGGGAGCTATGAGCAGTTCTTC
TRBJ2-1,TRBV7-3,-,few,13,CASSLRGDGGQFF,TGTGCCAGCAGCTTACGTGGGGACGGGGGGCAGTTCTTC
TRBJ2-3,TRBV6-8,-,-,8,CASSPQYF,TGTGCCAGCAGTCCGCAGTATTTT
TRBJ2-7,TRBV7-2,TRBD2,-,16,CASSPRTSGLSYEQYF,TGTGCCAGCAGCCCCCGGACTAGCGGGCTCTCCTACGAGCAGTACTTC
TRBJ2-3,TRBV12-3/TRBV12-4,TRBD2,-,15,CASSETSGFTDTQYF,TGTGCCAGCAGCGAAACTAGCGGATTCACAGATACGCAGTATTTT
TRBJ2-1,TRBV5-1,TRBD2,-,18,CASSLGGSGGSSYNEQFF,TGCGCCAGCAGCTTGGGGGGGAGCGGCGGGAGCTCCTACAATGAGCAGTTCTTC
TRBJ1-2,TRBV4-1,TRBD1,-,19,CASSQMPLGTGGDNYGYTF,TGCGCCAGCAGCCAAATGCCACTGGGGACAGGGGGAGATAACTATGGCTACACCTTC
TRBJ2-6,TRBV7-2,-,-,19,CARRGAVGKHGSGANVLTF,TGTGCCAGACGTGGGGCCGTAGGCAAACACGGCTCTGGGGCCAACGTCCTGACTTTC
TRBJ2-5,TRBV12-3/TRBV12-4,-,many,12,CASSPSVETQYF,TGTGCCAGCAGTCCCTCGGTCGAGACCCAGTACTTC
TRBJ1-1,TRBV14,-,-,13,CASSQVRSTEAFF,TGTGCCAGCAGCCAAGTACGAAGCACTGAAGCTTTCTTT
TRBJ2-7,TRBV27,-,few,13,CASSLTGPYEQYF,TGTGCCAGCAGTTTAACAGGGCCCTACGAGCAGTACTTC
TRBJ1-3,TRBV28,TRBD1,once,14,CASGADRAGNTIYF,TGTGCCAGCGGGGCAGACAGGGCTGGAAACACCATATATTTT
TRBJ2-7,TRBV28,TRBD2,-,14,CATTPVAGVYEQYF,TGTGCCACCACTCCGGTAGCGGGAGTATACGAGCAGTACTTC
TRBJ2-3,TRBV7-9,-,-,14,CASSRDSSTDTQYF,TGTGCCAGCAGCAGGGACTCGAGCACAGATACGCAGTATTTT
TRBJ2-7,TRBV5-1,-,-,15,CASSLDGGAPYEQYF,TGCGCCAGCAGCTTGGATGGTGGGGCTCCCTACGAGCAGTACTTC
TRBJ2-5,TRBV7-8,TRBD1,-,15,CASSSPGQDRETQYF,TGTGCCAGCAGCTCCCCTGGACAGGATCGGGAGACCCAGTACTTC
TRBJ1-3,TRBV7-2,-,few,16,CASSLGSVWTGNTIYF,TGTGCCAGCAGCTTAGGATCCGTGTGGACGGGAAACACCATATATTTT
TRBJ2-3,TRBV2,-,-,14,CASRKPGATDTQYF,TGTGCCAGCAGGAAGCCGGGTGCTACAGATACGCAGTATTTT
TRBJ2-1,TRBV6-2/TRBV6-3,-,few,13,CASSPVAYNEQFF,TGTGCCAGCAGTCCAGTTGCCTACAATGAGCAGTTCTTC
TRBJ1-2,TRBV7-2,-,few,13,CASSTPSNYGYTF,TGTGCCAGCAGCACCCCTAGTAACTATGGCTACACCTTC
TRBJ2-5,TRBV7-8,TRBD1,many,15,CASSSGDRGEETQYF,TGTGCCAGCAGCTCAGGGGACAGGGGTGAAGAGACCCAGTACTTC
TRBJ1-2,TRBV5-4,-,-,15,CASTFAGAQHYGYTF,TGTGCCAGCACCTTCGCCGGGGCACAACACTATGGCTACACCTTC